These T cell receptor beta chains were read from a single sample in a study of OX40 agonist ivuxolimab in advanced cancers. Produced via immunoSEQ multiplex PCR; TCRdb's table is partial and in-frame only. The table lists some 77,000 clones, approximately 86% of them singletons. The material was CD4+ or CD8+ T cells sorted from blood, obtained in a trial of the OX40 agonist ivuxolimab. The receptors were gathered from an adult with an advanced solid tumor such as melanoma, head and neck, liver or kidney cancer. CDR3s leave out the opening cysteine and the closing phenylalanine or tryptophan.

v_call	j_call	cdr3_aa
TRBV30	TRBJ1-6	AWSVLDRGPPLH
TRBV2	TRBJ2-3	ASSEGGGRTDTQY
TRBV29-1	TRBJ1-1	SARKGTGGTEAF
TRBV6-5	TRBJ1-5	ASSYSSAKGQPQH
TRBV19	TRBJ2-1	ASSSGSTSYNEQF
TRBV30	TRBJ2-5	AWGLLETQY
TRBV28	TRBJ2-3	ASSLEQGGDTQY
TRBV2	TRBJ2-7	ASTLGGHGGGQQY
TRBV12-5	TRBJ2-1	ASGLVGNYNEQF
TRBV5-6	TRBJ2-2	ASSLLGDTGELF
TRBV4-2	TRBJ2-5	ASSQETGTRQTQY
TRBV27	TRBJ1-2	ASSSLIRDGVRYGYT
TRBV27	TRBJ1-4	ASSPQGGTNEKLF
TRBV5-4	TRBJ2-3	ASSNRASTDTQY
TRBV27	TRBJ2-7	ASSFRTGGLAGGDYEQY
TRBV19	TRBJ2-6	ASSSWTDVSGANVLT
TRBV28	TRBJ1-2	ASITNQGMNYGYT
TRBV6-5	TRBJ1-2	ASSAGPYGYT
TRBV5-1	TRBJ2-2	ASSLKEATGELF
TRBV19	TRBJ2-7	ASSQTGFSYEQY
TRBV5-1	TRBJ1-1	ASSLVPQGAMNTEAF
TRBV27	TRBJ2-6	ASSLEGGSTGANVLT
TRBV20-1	TRBJ1-1	SAGENTEAF
TRBV7-9	TRBJ2-5	ASSRFDRAGETQY
TRBV10-3	TRBJ1-2	AISIQTGNYGYT
TRBV18	TRBJ1-5	ASSTGTGNQPQH
TRBV6-1	TRBJ1-6	ASSDQPEVGNSPLH
TRBV11-2	TRBJ2-2	ASGGAIQTGELF
TRBV5-1	TRBJ2-6	ASSSYLGTNSGANVLT
TRBV30	TRBJ1-2	AWRGGRGLGNIYGYT
TRBV5-1	TRBJ1-2	ASGMGTGLGYGYT
TRBV5-1	TRBJ2-2	ASSLGSGGGTGELF
TRBV4-2	TRBJ2-5	ASSQQHSSGRGETQY
TRBV4-1	TRBJ2-2	ASSQLTATGELF
TRBV7-6	TRBJ1-5	ASSLVQGPQPQH
TRBV18	TRBJ2-1	ASSPSQGGDNEQF
TRBV28	TRBJ2-7	ASCPRAGEQY
TRBV4-1	TRBJ1-6	ASSLLLEAGASSPLH
TRBV10-3	TRBJ2-5	AISESTGGAETQY
TRBV6-1	TRBJ2-7	ASSGKGTGRAYEQY
TRBV27	TRBJ1-2	ASSLYGAGGNYGYT
TRBV18	TRBJ2-2	ASSPLLAGATGELF
TRBV27	TRBJ2-7	ASSLPNSYEQY
TRBV11-2	TRBJ2-7	ASSSLRGQDSYEQY
TRBV9	TRBJ2-5	ASSVGPLAGGETQY
TRBV10-1	TRBJ2-5	ASSESGGVETQY
TRBV6-6	TRBJ2-7	ASSLRDSPYEQY
TRBV5-6	TRBJ2-1	ASSSGGRIGLANYNEQF
TRBV5-4	TRBJ1-1	ASSLGVGIGRTEAF
TRBV28	TRBJ2-7	ASSGAGTSLYEQY
TRBV19	TRBJ2-2	ASSIGRVGELF
TRBV5-6	TRBJ1-2	ASSSKGLGYGYT
TRBV28	TRBJ1-2	ASRGLLQFYGYT
TRBV27	TRBJ2-1	ASSFKRGGNNEQF
TRBV11-3	TRBJ2-5	ASSPRREETQY